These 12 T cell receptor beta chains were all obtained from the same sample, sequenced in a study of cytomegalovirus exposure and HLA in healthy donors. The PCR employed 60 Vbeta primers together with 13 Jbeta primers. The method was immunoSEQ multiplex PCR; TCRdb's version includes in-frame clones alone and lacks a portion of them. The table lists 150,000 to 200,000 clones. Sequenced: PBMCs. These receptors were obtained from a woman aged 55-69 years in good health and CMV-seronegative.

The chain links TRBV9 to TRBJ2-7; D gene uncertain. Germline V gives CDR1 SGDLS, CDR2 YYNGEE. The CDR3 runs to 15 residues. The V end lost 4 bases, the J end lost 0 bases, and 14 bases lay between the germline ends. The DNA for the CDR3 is TGTGCCAGCAGCTCTCGAGGTTCCTCCTCCTACGAGCAGTACTTC. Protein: CASSSRGSSSYEQYF.

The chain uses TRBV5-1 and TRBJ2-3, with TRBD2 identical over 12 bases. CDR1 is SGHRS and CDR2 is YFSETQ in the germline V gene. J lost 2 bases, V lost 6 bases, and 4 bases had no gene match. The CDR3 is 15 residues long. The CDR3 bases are TGCGCCAGCACGACTAGCGGGGGCTTCACAGATACGCAGTATTTT. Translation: CASTTSGGFTDTQYF. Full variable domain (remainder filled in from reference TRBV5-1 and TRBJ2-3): KAGVTQTPRYLIKTRGQQVTLSCSPISGHRSVSWYQQTPGQGLQFLFEYFSETQRNKGNFPGRFSGRQFSNSRSEMNVSTLELGDSALYLCASTTSGGFTDTQYFGPGTRLTVL.

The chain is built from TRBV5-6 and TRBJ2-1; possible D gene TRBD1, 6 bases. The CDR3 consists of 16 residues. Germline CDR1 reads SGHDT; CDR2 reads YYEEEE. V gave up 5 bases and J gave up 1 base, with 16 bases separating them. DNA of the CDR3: TGTGCCAGCAGTTTTGGACAGACGCTGTCCTACAATGAGCAGTTCTTC. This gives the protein CASSFGQTLSYNEQFF.

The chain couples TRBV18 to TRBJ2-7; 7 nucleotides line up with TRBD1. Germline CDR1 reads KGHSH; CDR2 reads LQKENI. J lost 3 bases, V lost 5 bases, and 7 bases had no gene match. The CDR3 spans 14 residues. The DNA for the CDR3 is TGTGCCAGCTCAGGAGACAGGGATGGCTACGAGCAGTACTTC. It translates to CASSGDRDGYEQYF.

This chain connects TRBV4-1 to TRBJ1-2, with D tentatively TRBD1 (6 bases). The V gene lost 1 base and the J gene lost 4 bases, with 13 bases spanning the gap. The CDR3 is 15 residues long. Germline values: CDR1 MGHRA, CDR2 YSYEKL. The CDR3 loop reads CASSQGRGGLYGYTF. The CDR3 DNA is TGCGCCAGCAGCCAAGGTCGGGGGGGCCTCTATGGCTACACCTTC.

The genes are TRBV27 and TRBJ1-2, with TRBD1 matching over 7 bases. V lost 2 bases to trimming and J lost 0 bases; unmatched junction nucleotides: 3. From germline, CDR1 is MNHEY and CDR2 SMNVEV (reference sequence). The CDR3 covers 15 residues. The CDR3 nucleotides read TGTGCCAGCAGTTTAAAGGGGACAGCTAACTATGGCTACACCTTC. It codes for CASSLKGTANYGYTF.

The CDR3 DNA reads as TGCGCCAGCAGCAAGAGAGAAGGGGCGGCTTTCTTT. Encoded protein: CASSKREGAAFF. The J gene is TRBJ1-1, the V gene TRBV4-1; possibly TRBD1 for D (5 bases). V lost 5 bases, J lost 11 bases, and 15 bases lay in between. Germline V gene sequence: CDR1 MGHRA, CDR2 YSYEKL. The CDR3 spans 12 residues.

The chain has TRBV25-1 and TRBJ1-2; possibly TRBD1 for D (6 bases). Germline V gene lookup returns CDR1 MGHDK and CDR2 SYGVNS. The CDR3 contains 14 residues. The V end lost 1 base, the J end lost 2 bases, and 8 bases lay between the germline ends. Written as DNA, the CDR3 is TGTGCCAGCAGTGAATGGGGGACAAACTATGGCTACACCTTC. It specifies CASSEWGTNYGYTF.

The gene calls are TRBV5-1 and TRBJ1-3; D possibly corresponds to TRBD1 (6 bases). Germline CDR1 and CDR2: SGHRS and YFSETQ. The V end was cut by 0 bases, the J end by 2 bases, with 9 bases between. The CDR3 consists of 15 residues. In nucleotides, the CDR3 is TGCGCCAGCAGCTTGGTTGGGGGCCCTGGAAACACCATATATTTT. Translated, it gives CASSLVGGPGNTIYF.

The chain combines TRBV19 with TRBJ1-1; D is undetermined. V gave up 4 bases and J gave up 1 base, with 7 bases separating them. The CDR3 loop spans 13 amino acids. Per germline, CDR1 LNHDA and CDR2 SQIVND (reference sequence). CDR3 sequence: CASSTQANTEAFF. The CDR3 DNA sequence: TGTGCCAGTAGTACGCAGGCGAACACTGAAGCTTTCTTT. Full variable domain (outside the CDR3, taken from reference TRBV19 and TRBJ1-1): DGGITQSPKYLFRKEGQNVTLSCEQNLNHDAMYWYRQDPGQGLRLIYYSQIVNDFQKGDIAEGYSVSREKKESFPLTVTSAQKNPTAFYLCASSTQANTEAFFGQGTRLTVV.

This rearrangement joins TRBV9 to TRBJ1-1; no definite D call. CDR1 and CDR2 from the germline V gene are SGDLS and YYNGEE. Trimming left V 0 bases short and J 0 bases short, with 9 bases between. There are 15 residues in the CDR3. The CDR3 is CASSVATDLNTEAFF. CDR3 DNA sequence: TGTGCCAGCAGCGTAGCTACAGATCTGAACACTGAAGCTTTCTTT.

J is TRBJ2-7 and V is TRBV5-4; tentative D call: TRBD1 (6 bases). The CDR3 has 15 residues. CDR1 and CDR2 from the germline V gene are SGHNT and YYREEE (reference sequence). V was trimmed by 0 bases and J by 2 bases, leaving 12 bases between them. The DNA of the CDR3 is TGTGCCAGCAGCTTGGGACAGGAGATTACCTACGAGCAGTACTTC. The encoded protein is CASSLGQEITYEQYF.